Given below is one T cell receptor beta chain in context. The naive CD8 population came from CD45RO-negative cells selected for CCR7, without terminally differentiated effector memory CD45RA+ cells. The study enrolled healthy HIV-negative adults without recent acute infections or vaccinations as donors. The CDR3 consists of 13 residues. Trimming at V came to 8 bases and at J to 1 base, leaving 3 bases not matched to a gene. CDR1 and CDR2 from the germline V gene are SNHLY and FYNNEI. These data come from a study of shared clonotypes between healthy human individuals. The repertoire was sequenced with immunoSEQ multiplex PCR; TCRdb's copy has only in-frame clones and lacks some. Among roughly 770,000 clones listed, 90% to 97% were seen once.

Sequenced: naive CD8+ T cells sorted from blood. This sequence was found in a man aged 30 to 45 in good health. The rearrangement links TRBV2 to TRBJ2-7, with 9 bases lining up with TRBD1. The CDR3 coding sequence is TGTGCCAGCGGGGACAGGGAGTCCTACGAGCAGTACTTC. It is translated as CASGDRESYEQYF.